The present T cell receptor beta chain was sequenced within a study of breast tumors, draining lymph nodes, adjacent tissues. General study results and limits: Tumor TCR diversity was below lymph nodes but above nontumor tissue. Compared with basal-like, luminal-like tumors shared significantly more repertoire with nontumor tissue. Tumor T cell lymph node origin was a supported hypothesis, not proven.

From the multiplex PCR reads, TCRdb called clonotypes with MiXCR, one entry per CDR3 protein. Here the sample spans about 270,000 distinct CDR3 sequences, under 35% being singletons. This clonotype has ten or more counts. Its antigen is undetermined. Axillary draining lymph nodes of breast cancer patients supplied the node samples. Germline V gene sequence: CDR1 SGHRS, CDR2 YFSETQ. This CDR3 has 16 amino acids. V was clipped by 4 bases and J by 4 bases; unmatched bases: 8. This TCR was recovered from a female donor with breast cancer. Some clones in this sample may be carry-over from other donors' samples. The rearrangement links TRBV5-1 to TRBJ2-2; 9 bases map to TRBD2. The source material was axillary lymph node tissue. The CDR3 DNA sequence: TGCGCCAGCAGCCCGGGGACTAGCTTGACCACCGGGGAGCTGTTTTTT. Protein: CASSPGTSLTTGELFF.